These 28 T cell receptor beta chains originate from one sample sequenced in a study of blood T cell repertoires in COVID-19. Produced via immunoSEQ multiplex PCR; TCRdb's table is partial and in-frame only. The repertoire holds roughly 180,000 clones, with approximately 85% as singletons. The source material was peripheral blood. The receptors were sampled from a man aged 60 to 75 who had recovered from COVID-19.

V and J are TRBV7-2 and TRBJ1-2; possibly TRBD1 for D (5 bases). With 7 bases removed from V and 4 bases from J, the gap between germline ends came to 10 bases. The CDR3 has 12 residues. Germline V gene data show CDR1 as SGHTA and CDR2 as FQGNSA. CDR3 in amino acids: CASTRDSYGYTF. The CDR3 region has the DNA TGTGCCAGCACCAGAGACAGCTATGGCTACACCTTC.

The V gene is TRBV4-3, the J gene TRBJ1-2, with D perhaps TRBD1 (6 bases). Trimming pared 4 bases from V and 6 bases from J, leaving 12 bases between. Germline V gene lookup returns CDR1 LGHNA and CDR2 YSLEER. This CDR3 region has 13 residues. The CDR3 region has the DNA TGCGCCAGCAGCCCCCGACAGGACCATGGCTACACCTTC. This translates into CASSPRQDHGYTF.

This clone was detected a few times. The rearrangement links TRBV19 to TRBJ1-5, with 7 bases that match TRBD1. V gave up 4 bases and J gave up 9 bases; unmatched junction bases: 9. Germline-derived CDR1 and CDR2 are LNHDA and SQIVND (reference sequence). The CDR3 runs 14 residues. The CDR3 bases are TGTGCCAGTAGTACTGGACAGGTGGTTACGCCCCAGCATTTT. As protein: CASSTGQVVTPQHF.

The CDR3 region is CASSGTGGSYGYTF. The CDR3 nucleotides are TGTGCCAGTAGTGGGACAGGGGGGTCCTATGGCTACACCTTC. The chain is built from TRBV19 and TRBJ1-2; 11 positions agree with TRBD1. The CDR3 contains 14 residues. Germline V gives CDR1 LNHDA, CDR2 SQIVND (reference sequence). The V segment lost 5 bases and the J segment 4 bases; nucleotides outside the gene matches: 3.

In DNA, the CDR3 is TGCAGTGCTAGTACGGGGAACTACGAGCAGTACTTC. Its protein is CSASTGNYEQYF. V is TRBV20-1 and J is TRBJ2-7, with a weak D call TRBD2 (5 bases). The CDR3 has 12 residues. The V end lost 3 bases, the J end lost 3 bases, and 9 bases lay between the germline ends. Per the germline V gene, CDR1 is DFQATT and CDR2 is SNEGSKA (reference sequence).

This sequence joins TRBV5-6 and TRBJ2-5, with D uncertain. The CDR3 loop spans 13 amino acids. The V and J ends lost 2 bases and 6 bases respectively, with 11 bases between them. The germline V gene encodes CDR1 SGHDT and CDR2 YYEEEE. CDR3: CASSFGTTQTQYF. The DNA of the CDR3 is TGTGCCAGCAGCTTCGGCACTACACAGACCCAGTACTTC.

This sequence joins TRBV4-1 and TRBJ2-1, with D unresolved. Germline V gives CDR1 MGHRA, CDR2 YSYEKL. V was clipped by 2 bases and J by 6 bases, with 5 bases between them. The CDR3 has 12 amino acids. CDR3 protein: CASSQTVNEQFF. CDR3 bases: TGCGCCAGCAGCCAAACGGTCAATGAGCAGTTCTTC.

The chain joins TRBV13 to TRBJ1-6, with unresolved D. Germline V CDR1 and CDR2: PRHDT, FYEKMQ (reference sequence). The V and J ends lost 0 bases and 6 bases respectively, with 18 bases between them. The CDR3 has 18 amino acids. The CDR3 sequence: CASSLGGGSGYINSPLHF. The CDR3 DNA sequence: TGTGCCAGCAGCTTAGGGGGAGGCTCCGGGTATATTAATTCACCCCTCCACTTT.

The rearrangement uses TRBV6-4 and TRBJ2-7; D perhaps matches TRBD2 (6 bases). CDR3 length: 15 amino acids. CDR1 and CDR2 from the germline V gene are MRHNA and SNTAGT. V was trimmed by 2 bases and J by 5 bases, leaving 16 bases between them. The CDR3 DNA sequence: TGTGCCAGCAGTGACGGGGCGTGGAGGGTCCACGAGCAGTACTTC. Translation gives CASSDGAWRVHEQYF.

This rearrangement joins TRBV5-5 to TRBJ1-2, with D tentatively TRBD1 (6 bases). Germline CDR1 and CDR2: SGHKS and YYEKEE (reference sequence). CDR3 length equals 14 residues. V lost 3 bases and J 5 bases, leaving 14 bases between the germline ends. Here the CDR3 DNA reads TGTGCCAGCAGCTCCGGGACATACTTATATGGCTACACCTTC. Protein product: CASSSGTYLYGYTF.

The V call is TRBV5-1, the J call TRBJ2-3; TRBD1 matches at 10 bases. The V gene's germline CDR1 is SGHRS and CDR2 YFSETQ. This CDR3 spans 17 amino acids. Trimming took 3 bases from V and 4 from J; bases not matched to a gene: 11. The CDR3: CASSSDLGTGVPDTQYF. CDR3 DNA: TGCGCCAGCAGCTCTGATCTCGGGACAGGGGTGCCAGATACGCAGTATTTT.

V is TRBV5-4 and J is TRBJ2-6; D remains unclear. The CDR3 is 15 amino acids. V gave up 0 bases and J gave up 2 bases, with 6 bases separating them. CDR1 is SGHNT, CDR2 YYREEE, per germline (reference sequence). The CDR3 bases are TGTGCCAGCAGCTTGGGGGCGCCTGGGGCCAACGTCCTGACTTTC. Translated: CASSLGAPGANVLTF. The whole variable domain, remainder taken from reference TRBV5-4 and TRBJ2-6, is ETGVTQSPTHLIKTRGQQVTLRCSSQSGHNTVSWYQQALGQGPQFIFQYYREEENGRGNFPPRFSGLQFPNYSSELNVNALELDDSALYLCASSLGAPGANVLTFGAGSRLTVL.

V usage is TRBV5-1 and J usage is TRBJ1-1, with TRBD1 identical over 9 bases. Germline CDR1 SGHRS, CDR2 YFSETQ. The length of the CDR3 is 15 residues. V was pared by 4 bases and J by 2 bases, with 6 bases of the junction left unmatched. The CDR3 spells CASSRTDRGNTEAFF. The CDR3 region has the DNA TGCGCCAGCAGCCGAACGGACAGGGGAAACACTGAAGCTTTCTTT.

The J gene is TRBJ2-7, the V gene TRBV18, with TRBD1 matching over 11 bases. The CDR3 is 14 residues long. CDR1 is KGHSH, CDR2 LQKENI, per germline. V lost 6 bases and J lost 5; bases outside the gene matches: 6. This CDR3 is CASSLGQGVNEQYF. The CDR3 region has the DNA TGTGCCAGCTCCCTGGGACAGGGGGTCAACGAGCAGTACTTC.

This chain uses TRBV11-3 with TRBJ2-2; tentative D call: TRBD1 (6 bases). Germline CDR1 is SGHNT and CDR2 is YENEEA. Trimming took off 1 base at V and 2 bases at J, with 8 bases between the two ends. CDR3 length: 15 amino acids. CDR3 sequence reads: CASSLGGRNTGELFF. CDR3 bases: TGTGCCAGCAGCTTAGGGGGGCGAAACACCGGGGAGCTGTTTTTT.

The chain employs TRBV5-6 and TRBJ1-2; unclear D gene. This CDR3 has 11 residues. Germline CDR1 SGHDT, CDR2 YYEEEE. V shed 6 bases and J shed 3 bases, with 6 bases lying between them. The CDR3 region has the DNA TGTGCCAGCACGAGGGACTATGGCTACACCTTC. Translated, it gives CASTRDYGYTF.

The chain joins TRBV4-1 to TRBJ1-2; no firm D call. From germline, CDR1 is MGHRA and CDR2 YSYEKL. V was shortened by 0 bases and J by 4 bases, with 18 bases between the two germline ends. The CDR3 totals 17 residues. This chain's CDR3 is CASSQEWKQTVLYGYTF. The CDR3 DNA follows: TGCGCCAGCAGCCAAGAGTGGAAACAGACGGTACTCTATGGCTACACCTTC.

This chain joins TRBV6-1 and TRBJ2-3; possibly TRBD1 for D (5 bases). Germline assignment: CDR1 MNHNS and CDR2 SASEGT. V lost 3 bases, J lost 0 bases, and 7 bases lay in between. The CDR3 has 14 residues. CDR3 DNA sequence: TGTGCCAGCAGTGATGGGGCTAGCACAGATACGCAGTATTTT. This encodes CASSDGASTDTQYF.

The chain employs TRBV6-5 and TRBJ2-1; D uncertain. Germline CDR1 reads MNHEY; CDR2 reads SVGAGI. Trimming took off 0 bases at V and 7 bases at J, with 16 bases between the two ends. The CDR3 has 16 amino acids. The CDR3 sequence: CASSYSVYRGPNEQFF. The CDR3 nucleotides read TGTGCCAGCAGTTACTCAGTCTACCGAGGCCCAAATGAGCAGTTCTTC.

The chain combines TRBV19 with TRBJ1-2, with a weak D call TRBD1 (6 bases). The CDR3 runs to 18 residues. V lost 4 bases and J lost 2, with 23 bases in between. The germline gives CDR1 LNHDA, CDR2 SQIVND (reference sequence). CDR3 DNA sequence: TGTGCCAGTAGTACCCTCGCGGGGGCCACCTTAGGCAACTATGGCTACACCTTC. It encodes CASSTLAGATLGNYGYTF. The full variable domain, completed using reference TRBV19 and TRBJ1-2, is DGGITQSPKYLFRKEGQNVTLSCEQNLNHDAMYWYRQDPGQGLRLIYYSQIVNDFQKGDIAEGYSVSREKKESFPLTVTSAQKNPTAFYLCASSTLAGATLGNYGYTFGSGTRLTVV.

This chain connects TRBV27 to TRBJ1-2; D is unclear. CDR3 length: 15 residues. Trimming cost V 3 bases and J 7 bases, with 18 bases left between them. The germline V gene has CDR1 MNHEY and CDR2 SMNVEV (reference sequence). The CDR3 sequence: CASSLSGDILLGYTF. The CDR3 nucleotides read TGTGCCAGCAGTTTGTCGGGAGACATCCTACTTGGCTACACCTTC.

This clone was recorded once. This chain uses TRBV2 with TRBJ1-4; the D gene is possibly TRBD1 (6 bases). Germline V gives CDR1 SNHLY, CDR2 FYNNEI. CDR3 length: 12 amino acids. The germline V and J ends were trimmed by 3 bases and 16 bases, with 15 bases remaining between them. CDR3 region: CASSEGHPVRFF. The CDR3 coding sequence is TGTGCCAGCAGTGAGGGACACCCCGTAAGGTTTTTT.

The chain joins TRBV12-3 or TRBV12-4 to TRBJ1-2; TRBD1 agrees at 7 bases. The trim removed 5 bases at V and 3 bases at J, leaving 3 bases unmatched. This CDR3 comprises 13 residues. CDR3 residues: CASSNQGDYGYTF. Here the CDR3 DNA reads TGTGCCAGCAGTAATCAGGGGGACTATGGCTACACCTTC.

The chain combines TRBV7-2 with TRBJ2-1; 7 nucleotides agree with TRBD2. CDR1 and CDR2 from the germline V gene are SGHTA and FQGNSA. J gave up 2 bases and V 0 bases, and 4 bases lay outside the gene matches. This CDR3 has 16 amino acids. The CDR3 sequence: CASSLALAAAYNEQFF. The CDR3 region has the DNA TGTGCCAGCAGCTTAGCGCTAGCGGCAGCCTACAATGAGCAGTTCTTC.

V gene TRBV12-3 or TRBV12-4 combines with J gene TRBJ1-2; D ambiguous. This CDR3 comprises 13 residues. Trimming shortened V by 5 bases and J by 3 bases, and 10 bases separated the two germline ends. The CDR3 nucleotides are TGTGCCAGCAGTCAGTCGCTAGACTATGGCTACACCTTC. It codes for CASSQSLDYGYTF.

The V and J genes are TRBV19 and TRBJ1-1; 9 bases align to TRBD1. This CDR3 comprises 15 residues. Germline CDR1 is LNHDA and CDR2 is SQIVND (reference sequence). J was trimmed by 0 bases and V by 1 base; bases with no gene match: 0. CDR3 sequence (DNA): TGTGCCAGTAGTATAGGGACAGGGGTGAACACTGAAGCTTTCTTT. Protein sequence: CASSIGTGVNTEAFF.

In this sample, this clone turned up once. This chain uses TRBV7-2 with TRBJ2-7; 10 nucleotides agree with TRBD2. J gave up 0 bases and V 2 bases, and 7 bases lay outside the gene matches. The CDR3 has 17 amino acids. Per the germline V gene, CDR1 is SGHTA and CDR2 is FQGNSA. The CDR3: CASSLSTSGADSYEQYF. The CDR3, as DNA: TGTGCCAGCAGCTTAAGTACTAGCGGGGCAGACTCCTACGAGCAGTACTTC. Based on the CDR3 plus reference TRBV7-2 and TRBJ2-7, the full variable domain is GAGVSQSPSNKVTEKGKDVELRCDPISGHTALYWYRQSLGQGLEFLIYFQGNSAPDKSGLPSDRFSAERTGGSVSTLTIQRTQQEDSAVYLCASSLSTSGADSYEQYFGPGTRLTVT.

The chain links TRBV12-3 or TRBV12-4 to TRBJ1-2; no firm D call. The length of the CDR3 is 12 residues. Trimming cost V 3 bases and J 7 bases, with 9 bases left between them. The CDR3 here is CASSFYPSGYTF. The CDR3 bases are TGTGCCAGCAGTTTCTATCCTTCTGGCTACACCTTC.